The next 3 T cell receptor beta chains were all read from a single sample in a study of blood T cell repertoires in COVID-19 (dated by TCRdb to 2020 to 2021). Libraries were made using the immunoSEQ multiplex PCR assay. Not all clones reach the TCRdb copy of this immuneACCESS table, which keeps in-frame sequences only. Checked studies attribute under half of the gap to unresolved V genes and leave the rest unexplained. In all, the sample holds about 110,000 clones, and approximately 80% of those were seen once. In total, the top ten clones hold 5.5% to 8.5% of the sample. Sample: peripheral blood. The receptors here all came from a woman aged 50 to 60 with acute or convalescent COVID-19.

V is TRBV9 and J is TRBJ1-4; D gene unclear. V was clipped by 0 bases and J by 10 bases, with 13 bases between them. CDR1 and CDR2 from the germline V gene are SGDLS and YYNGEE. The CDR3 has 14 amino acids. CDR3 sequence: CASSVESGPGKLFF. CDR3 bases: TGTGCCAGCAGCGTAGAGTCAGGTCCTGGAAAACTGTTTTTT.

This sequence joins TRBV5-4 and TRBJ1-2; 8 bases line up with TRBD1. The ends lost 4 bases at V and 3 bases at J; junction bases unmatched: 5. Per germline, CDR1 SGHNT and CDR2 YYREEE (reference sequence). CDR3 length: 14 residues. The CDR3 sequence: CASSPRTGYYGYTF. The CDR3 DNA reads TGTGCCAGCAGCCCTCGGACAGGGTACTATGGCTACACCTTC.

The chain links TRBV5-6 to TRBJ2-4; 10 nucleotides agree with TRBD1. The trim removed 4 bases at V and 6 bases at J, leaving 4 bases unmatched. The CDR3 length is 14 residues. Looked up from germline, CDR1 is SGHDT and CDR2 is YYEEEE. In nucleotides, the CDR3 is TGTGCCAGCAGCCCGCGGACAGGGGGAAACATTCAGTACTTC. Its translation is CASSPRTGGNIQYF.